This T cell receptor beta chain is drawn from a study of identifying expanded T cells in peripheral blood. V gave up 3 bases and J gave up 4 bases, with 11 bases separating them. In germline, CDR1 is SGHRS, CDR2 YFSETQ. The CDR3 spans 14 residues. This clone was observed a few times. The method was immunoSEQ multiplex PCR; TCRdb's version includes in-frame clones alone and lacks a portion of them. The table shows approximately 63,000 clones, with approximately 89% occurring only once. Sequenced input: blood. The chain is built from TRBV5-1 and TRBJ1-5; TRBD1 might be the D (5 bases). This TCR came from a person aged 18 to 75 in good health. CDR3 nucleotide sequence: TGCGCCAGCAGCTGGGGACGGAAGAATCAGCCCCAGCATTTT. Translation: CASSWGRKNQPQHF.